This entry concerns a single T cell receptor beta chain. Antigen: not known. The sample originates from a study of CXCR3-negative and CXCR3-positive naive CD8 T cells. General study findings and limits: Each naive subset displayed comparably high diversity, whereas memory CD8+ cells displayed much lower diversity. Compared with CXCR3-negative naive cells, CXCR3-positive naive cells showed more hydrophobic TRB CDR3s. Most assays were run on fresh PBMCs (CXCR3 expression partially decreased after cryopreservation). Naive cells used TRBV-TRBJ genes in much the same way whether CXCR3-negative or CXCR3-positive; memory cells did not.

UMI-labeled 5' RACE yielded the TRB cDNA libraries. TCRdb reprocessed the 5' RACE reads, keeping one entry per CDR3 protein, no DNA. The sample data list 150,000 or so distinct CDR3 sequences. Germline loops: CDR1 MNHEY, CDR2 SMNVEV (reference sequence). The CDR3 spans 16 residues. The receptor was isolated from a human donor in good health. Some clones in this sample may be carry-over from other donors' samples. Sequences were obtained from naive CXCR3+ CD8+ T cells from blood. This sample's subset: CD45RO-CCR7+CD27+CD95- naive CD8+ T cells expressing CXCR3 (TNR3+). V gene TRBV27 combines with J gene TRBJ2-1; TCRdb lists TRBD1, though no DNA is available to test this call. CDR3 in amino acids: CASSLAGGASYNEQFF.